A selection of T cell receptor beta chains follows, all from one sample in a study of shared clonotypes between healthy human individuals. Produced via immunoSEQ multiplex PCR; TCRdb's table is partial and in-frame only. The sample includes about 2.1 million clones, about 92% seen only once; the top ten take about 1.5%. The material sequenced was naive CD8+ T cells from PBMCs. Receptors were obtained from a man in his late teens or twenties in good health. Some clones in this sample may be carry-over from other donors' samples. Both conserved end residues are trimmed from each CDR3. Each record gives: CDR3 length, J gene, V gene, CDR3 protein.

length: 11
J: TRBJ2-5
V: TRBV13
CDR3: ASSLGGVETQY

length: 10
J: TRBJ2-7
V: TRBV27
CDR3: ASSSGDYEQY

length: 15
J: TRBJ1-5
V: TRBV19
CDR3: ASSINLWGFSNQPQH

length: 12
J: TRBJ2-7
V: TRBV18
CDR3: ASSPRTVSYEQY

length: 14
J: TRBJ2-1
V: TRBV5-8
CDR3: ASSLIRTGLYNEQF

length: 11
J: TRBJ2-7
V: TRBV6-1
CDR3: ASSEVSLYEQY

length: 13
J: TRBJ2-7
V: TRBV27
CDR3: ASSRIAGGSYEQY

length: 11
J: TRBJ1-1
V: TRBV19
CDR3: ASSPQGNTEAF

length: 12
J: TRBJ2-7
V: TRBV11-2
CDR3: ASSPTHRGNEQY

length: 14
J: TRBJ1-4
V: TRBV28
CDR3: ASSPAETATNEKLF

length: 15
J: TRBJ2-1
V: TRBV28
CDR3: ASSLSLRREEMDEQF

length: 10
J: TRBJ2-7
V: TRBV9
CDR3: ASSSGGGEQY

length: 11
J: TRBJ2-3
V: TRBV7-6
CDR3: ASSPRLEDTQY

length: 11
J: TRBJ2-3
V: TRBV30
CDR3: ALSTGGPDTQY

length: 11
J: TRBJ2-7
V: TRBV19
CDR3: ASSIDLAREQY

length: 14
J: TRBJ2-1
V: TRBV28
CDR3: ASSWHAGGSNNEQF

length: 13
J: TRBJ2-5
V: TRBV9
CDR3: ASSVVAGVGETQY

length: 12
J: TRBJ1-1
V: TRBV7-9
CDR3: ASSLTGVITEAF

length: 13
J: TRBJ2-7
V: TRBV29-1
CDR3: SVITTGHYPYEQY

length: 13
J: TRBJ2-1
V: TRBV27
CDR3: ASSLYAGPGDEQF

length: 13
J: TRBJ2-7
V: TRBV7-8
CDR3: ASSLEQEVPYEQY

length: 12
J: TRBJ1-2
V: TRBV4-3
CDR3: ASSQGTGPGGYT

length: 17
J: TRBJ2-5
V: TRBV7-8
CDR3: ASSLAGRAEPVGQETQY

length: 12
J: TRBJ1-1
V: TRBV11-2
CDR3: ASSLSARNTEAF

length: 13
J: TRBJ1-2
V: TRBV5-1
CDR3: ASSPLSSSNYGYT

length: 12
J: TRBJ2-5
V: TRBV27
CDR3: ASSGIGGRETQY

length: 12
J: TRBJ1-2
V: TRBV29-1
CDR3: SVPTGTEIYGYT

length: 16
J: TRBJ2-7
V: TRBV7-3
CDR3: ASSTTNEDRGSGDEQY

length: 14
J: TRBJ2-5
V: TRBV27
CDR3: ASSSGLAGVPETQY

length: 12
J: TRBJ1-5
V: TRBV6-6
CDR3: ASRTGGGNQPQH

length: 9
J: TRBJ2-3
V: TRBV25-1
CDR3: ASSVPDTQY

length: 15
J: TRBJ2-1
V: TRBV14
CDR3: ASSQEWASGNDNEQF

length: 14
J: TRBJ2-1
V: TRBV19
CDR3: ASSPRKGQGYNEQF

length: 12
J: TRBJ1-1
V: TRBV27
CDR3: ASSLSGVSTEAF

length: 12
J: TRBJ2-5
V: TRBV5-4
CDR3: ASSLSRSQETQY

length: 11
J: TRBJ1-2
V: TRBV6-6
CDR3: ASSDTGDYGYT

length: 13
J: TRBJ1-5
V: TRBV6-5
CDR3: ASSYSRGPHQPQH

length: 13
J: TRBJ2-1
V: TRBV9
CDR3: ASSVGGSAHNEQF

length: 13
J: TRBJ2-1
V: TRBV7-8
CDR3: ASSPGLGSYNEQF

length: 13
J: TRBJ1-1
V: TRBV7-9
CDR3: ASSLPRGQSTEAF

length: 9
J: TRBJ1-2
V: TRBV28
CDR3: ATRIGNGYT

length: 12
J: TRBJ2-7
V: TRBV5-4
CDR3: ASSRRDRSYEQY

length: 13
J: TRBJ2-1
V: TRBV12-5
CDR3: ASGGGLARPSEQF

length: 16
J: TRBJ2-7
V: TRBV28
CDR3: ASSLYPQDRGLLNEQY

length: 11
J: TRBJ2-7
V: TRBV7-6
CDR3: ASSPGTYYEQY

length: 12
J: TRBJ2-7
V: TRBV19
CDR3: ASTIRGATYEQY

length: 12
J: TRBJ2-7
V: TRBV13
CDR3: ASLIAGGFDEQY

length: 11
J: TRBJ2-7
V: TRBV19
CDR3: ASSPSIRGEQY

length: 12
J: TRBJ2-3
V: TRBV7-9
CDR3: ASSFGREADTQY

length: 15
J: TRBJ2-2
V: TRBV7-9
CDR3: ASSPPGKPDLSGELF

length: 11
J: TRBJ1-1
V: TRBV27
CDR3: AGSGQGKAEAF

length: 11
J: TRBJ2-2
V: TRBV27
CDR3: ASTNLGTGELF

length: 12
J: TRBJ1-1
V: TRBV19
CDR3: ASSHGQGFTEAF

length: 14
J: TRBJ1-4
V: TRBV10-3
CDR3: AISDSQSGFNEKLF

length: 12
J: TRBJ2-7
V: TRBV9
CDR3: ASSVATGLYEQY

length: 14
J: TRBJ2-1
V: TRBV9
CDR3: ASSAGGVAGYNEQF